This TCR beta chain originates from a study of cytomegalovirus exposure and HLA in healthy donors. Study observations and caveats: A classifier reportedly called cytomegalovirus status with high sensitivity and specificity. TCR sequences were mostly rare, though some public TCRs occurred in many donors.

Using immunoSEQ multiplex PCR, the repertoire was profiled, and TCRdb retains in-frame clones only, with some absent. The table lists 90,000 to 110,000 clones, roughly 86% of them singletons. Details on this clone: No antigen is known for it.

The sequenced sample was PBMCs. The receptor's source is a woman aged 18-29 years in good health and CMV-seronegative.

This CDR3 reads CASSLRQPNMNTEAFF. The CDR3, as DNA: TGTGCCAGCTCTCTCCGACAACCAAACATGAACACTGAAGCTTTCTTT. The J gene is TRBJ1-1, the V gene TRBV18; no clear D gene. CDR3 length: 16 residues. CDR1 and CDR2 (germline): KGHSH, LQKENI. Between the trimmed V and J ends, which lost 6 bases and 0 bases, there was a span of 17 bases.